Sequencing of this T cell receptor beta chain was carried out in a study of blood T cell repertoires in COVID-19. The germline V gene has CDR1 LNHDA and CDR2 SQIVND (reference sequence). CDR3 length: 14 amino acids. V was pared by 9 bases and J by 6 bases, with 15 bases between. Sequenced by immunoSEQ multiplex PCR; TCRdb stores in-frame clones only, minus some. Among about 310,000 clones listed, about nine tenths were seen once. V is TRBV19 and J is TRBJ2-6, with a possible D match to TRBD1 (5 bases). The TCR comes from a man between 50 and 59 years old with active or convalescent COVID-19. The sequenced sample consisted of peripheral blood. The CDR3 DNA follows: TGTGCCAGCTCACTGGACACGGCGGCCAACGTCCTGACTTTC. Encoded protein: CASSLDTAANVLTF.